This TCR beta chain was documented in a study of technical replicates of blood from a handful of donors (dated 2017 in TCRdb). Library generation was performed with the immunoSEQ multiplex PCR assay. The table comes from immuneACCESS by way of TCRdb, which keeps in-frame sequences with V and J called. Part of the clones is missing from these tables; in studies checked, under half for an unresolved V gene and the rest for unknown reasons. Across this sample there are fewer than 60,000 clones, with around nine tenths seen only once. The ten largest clonotypes hold about 3.9% of the sample. As regards this clone: Its antigen has not been determined. No base-level quality is on record; no much larger clone is a single base apart.

V is cut by 1 base and J by 11 bases, and the space between the germline ends is 11 bases. From a lookup of the germline V gene, CDR1 and CDR2 are SGHTA and FQGNSA. From the cysteine up to the phenylalanine, the CDR3 has a length of 12 residues. This entry keeps only the CDR3 DNA: 36 bases, framed from base 1. This chain joins TRBV7-2 to TRBJ1-1; the D region possibly corresponds to TRBD1 (6 bases align). The sequence was obtained from a human donor in good health. Some clones in this sample may be carry-over from other donors' samples. Material: PBMCs. The CDR3: CASSLEGTGAFF. Here is the DNA: TGTGCCAGCAGCTTAGAAGGTACAGGGGCTTTCTTT.